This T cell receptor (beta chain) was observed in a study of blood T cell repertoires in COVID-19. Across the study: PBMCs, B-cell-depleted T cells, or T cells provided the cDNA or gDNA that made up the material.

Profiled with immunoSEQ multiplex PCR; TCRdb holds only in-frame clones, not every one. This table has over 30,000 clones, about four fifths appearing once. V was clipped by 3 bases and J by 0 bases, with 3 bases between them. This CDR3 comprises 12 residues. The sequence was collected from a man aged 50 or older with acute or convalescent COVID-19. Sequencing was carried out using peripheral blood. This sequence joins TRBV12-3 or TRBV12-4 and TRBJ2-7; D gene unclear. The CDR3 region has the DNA TGTGCCAGCAGTTTTAACTCCTACGAGCAGTACTTC. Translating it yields CASSFNSYEQYF.